Listed here are 24 T cell receptor beta chains from one sample, sequenced in a study of blood T cells in healthy people across ages. Then a second PCR, running roughly 7 to 12 cycles, was carried out with a sample-barcoded 5' primer and a J-beta primer mix. TCRdb used MiXCR to reprocess the 5' RACE reads, holding one entry per CDR3 protein. The sample gives hundreds of thousands of distinct CDR3 sequences, around 43% of which show up once; about a fifth is in the top ten. Specimen: blood. The receptors were sampled from a man aged 55 to 69 in good health.

J is TRBJ1-5 and V is TRBV4-3, with TRBD1 matching 7 bases. V was clipped by 4 bases and J by 5 bases; unmatched bases: 5. The CDR3 contains 14 residues. CDR1 LGHNA and CDR2 YSLEER come from the germline V gene. The CDR3 sequence is CASSRTTGYQPQHF. The CDR3 coding sequence is TGCGCCAGCAGCCGCACGACAGGGTATCAGCCCCAGCATTTT.

This clonotype has just a few counts. This chain uses TRBV6-2 or TRBV6-3 with TRBJ1-2; D gene uncertain. V lost 5 bases to trimming and J lost 8 bases, with 15 bases between them. The CDR3 loop spans 13 amino acids. Germline assignment: CDR1 MNHEY and CDR2 SVGEGT. Here the CDR3 DNA reads TGTGCCAGCAGTCCCCGGATTAGCTGGGGCTACACCTTC. Translation: CASSPRISWGYTF.

This rearrangement joins TRBV6-2 or TRBV6-3 to TRBJ1-5, with D possibly being TRBD1 (6 bases). There are 16 residues in the CDR3. V gave up 0 bases and J gave up 0 bases, with 9 bases separating them. Germline-derived CDR1 and CDR2 are MNHEY and SVGEGT. CDR3 residues: CASSYSRGYSNQPQHF. The DNA of the CDR3 is TGTGCCAGCAGTTACTCCAGGGGATATAGCAATCAGCCCCAGCATTTT.

Worth noting for this clonotype: Sequence at one end of the junction differs from germline and may be a read error. V and J are TRBV20-1 and TRBJ2-1, with a weak D call TRBD2 (6 bases). The CDR3 runs to 13 residues. Germline lookup yields CDR1 DFQATT and CDR2 SNEGSKA (reference sequence). The CDR3 spells CSARTSYHKEQFF. CDR3 nucleotide sequence: TGCAGTGCTAGGACTAGTTACCACAAGGAGCAGTTCTTC.

The count of this clonotype is one. The V call is TRBV6-5, the J call TRBJ2-5; no clear D. Germline assignment: CDR1 MNHEY and CDR2 SVGAGI. The CDR3 runs 13 residues. The V end was cut by 2 bases, the J end by 5 bases, with 9 bases between. CDR3 residues: CASSYGVGETQYF. The CDR3 DNA sequence: TGTGCCAGCAGTTACGGAGTAGGGGAGACCCAGTACTTC.

This clonotype was seen a handful of times. V and J are TRBV4-1 and TRBJ2-1; 8 bases line up with TRBD2. Germline V CDR1 and CDR2: MGHRA, YSYEKL. This CDR3 spans 15 amino acids. After removal of 4 bases from V and 6 bases from J, the junction contained 8 bases not matched to a gene. CDR3 amino acids: CASSPAAGGRNEQFF. The CDR3 DNA reads as TGCGCCAGCAGCCCCGCCGCGGGGGGACGCAATGAGCAGTTCTTC.

This chain uses TRBV28 with TRBJ2-7; D perhaps matches TRBD1 (6 bases). V lost 5 bases, J lost 2 bases, and 19 bases lay in between. CDR3 length: 16 amino acids. From germline, CDR1 is MDHEN and CDR2 SYDVKM. The CDR3 bases are TGTGCCAGCAGTCCTAAACTCCGGGACAAGACCTACGAGCAGTACTTC. Protein: CASSPKLRDKTYEQYF. Full variable domain (rest looked up from reference TRBV28 and TRBJ2-7): DVKVTQSSRYLVKRTGEKVFLECVQDMDHENMFWYRQDPGLGLRLIYFSYDVKMKEKGDIPEGYSVSREKKERFSLILESASTNQTSMYLCASSPKLRDKTYEQYFGPGTRLTVT.

This clonotype was observed a few times. V gene TRBV5-1 combines with J gene TRBJ2-7; D is perhaps TRBD1 (6 bases). Trimming stripped 4 bases from V and 3 bases from J, with 23 bases between. The CDR3 spans 17 residues. CDR1 is SGHRS, CDR2 YFSETQ, per germline. As DNA, the CDR3 is TGCGCCAGCAGCCCGGACAGACCGACTACTACGCTCTACGAGCAGTACTTC. Protein product: CASSPDRPTTTLYEQYF.

This clonotype was detected a few times. The chain carries TRBV10-3 and TRBJ2-7; TRBD1 is a possible D gene (7 bases). Germline lookup yields CDR1 ENHRY and CDR2 SYGVKD. V lost 6 bases and J lost 1, with 13 bases in between. This CDR3 is built from 14 residues. CDR3 protein: CAIRSEGASYEQYF. In nucleotides, the CDR3 is TGTGCCATCAGATCGGAGGGGGCGTCCTACGAGCAGTACTTC.

The rearrangement links TRBV6-5 to TRBJ2-7; 9 bases are shared with TRBD1. CDR1 MNHEY and CDR2 SVGAGI come from the germline V gene. V gave up 5 bases and J gave up 4 bases; unmatched junction bases: 12. This CDR3 comprises 16 residues. DNA for the CDR3: TGTGCCAGCAGTCTAGGGTTCGGACAGGGGACTTACGAGCAGTACTTC. The encoded protein is CASSLGFGQGTYEQYF.

In this sample, this clonotype turned up once. The chain carries TRBV24-1 and TRBJ2-5; a weak D match, TRBD1 (5 bases). This CDR3 is 14 amino acids long. In germline, CDR1 is KGHDR, CDR2 SFDVKD. V was pared by 6 bases and J by 11 bases, with 21 bases between. In DNA form, the CDR3 reads TGTGCCACCAGTAGGAAGGGGCCCTATTATGAGCAGTACTTC. Amino acids: CATSRKGPYYEQYF.

This clonotype came up a few times. This chain uses TRBV5-1 with TRBJ2-3; TRBD2 matches 15 bases. The CDR3 length is 17 residues. J was trimmed by 0 bases and V by 6 bases; bases with no gene match: 5. CDR1 and CDR2 from the germline V gene are SGHRS and YFSETQ. This CDR3 is CASIQGTSGGSTDTQYF. The CDR3 DNA is TGCGCCAGCATCCAAGGGACTAGCGGGGGGAGCACAGATACGCAGTATTTT.

The chain employs TRBV6-1 and TRBJ1-6; D gene ambiguous. The CDR3 consists of 16 residues. V lost 5 bases and J 7 bases, leaving 18 bases between the germline ends. CDR1 is MNHNS and CDR2 is SASEGT in the germline V gene. The CDR3 loop reads CASSPSLGQRNSPLHF. For the CDR3, the DNA is TGTGCCAGCAGTCCGAGCCTTGGGCAGCGAAATTCACCCCTCCACTTT.

The chain joins TRBV4-1 to TRBJ2-2; D possibly matches TRBD1 or TRBD2 (7 bases each). The V gene lost 2 bases and the J gene lost 7 bases, with 14 bases spanning the gap. CDR1 is MGHRA, CDR2 YSYEKL, per germline. The CDR3 sequence is 15 residues long. CDR3 in amino acids: CASSQTPGGGGELFF. Written as DNA, the CDR3 is TGCGCCAGCAGCCAAACCCCAGGGGGGGGCGGGGAGCTGTTTTTT.

The rearrangement joins TRBV25-1 to TRBJ1-1; no reliable D call. This CDR3 is 18 amino acids long. From germline, CDR1 is MGHDK and CDR2 SYGVNS. V lost 2 bases and J lost 0, with 19 bases in between. CDR3 region: CASSEGYSQAPMNTEAFF. The CDR3 DNA reads as TGTGCCAGCAGTGAAGGTTATAGCCAGGCGCCGATGAACACTGAAGCTTTCTTT.

This clonotype was seen more than once but under ten times. The chain is built from TRBV7-9 and TRBJ2-1; 8 bases line up with TRBD2. The CDR3 is 17 amino acids. After removal of 2 bases from V and 1 base from J, the junction contained 7 bases not matched to a gene. The germline gives CDR1 SEHNR, CDR2 FQNEAQ (reference sequence). The CDR3 sequence is CASSLWPAGASYNEQFF. The CDR3 DNA follows: TGTGCCAGCAGCTTATGGCCAGCGGGGGCGTCCTACAATGAGCAGTTCTTC.

The genes are TRBV10-3 and TRBJ2-1, with D unclear. CDR1 ENHRY and CDR2 SYGVKD come from the germline V gene. This CDR3 has 12 amino acids. With 6 bases removed from V and 6 bases from J, the gap between germline ends came to 9 bases. The CDR3, as DNA: TGTGCCATCAGCGACGGGTCCAATGAGCAGTTCTTC. As protein: CAISDGSNEQFF.

The chain couples TRBV3-1 to TRBJ2-3; 13 bases map to TRBD2. Looked up from germline, CDR1 is LGHDT and CDR2 is YNNKEL (reference sequence). V lost 0 bases, J lost 0 bases, and 6 bases stayed unmatched. The CDR3 totals 19 residues. CDR3 sequence reads: CASSQDELAGGTSTDTQYF. For the CDR3, the DNA is TGTGCCAGCAGCCAAGATGAACTAGCGGGGGGGACGAGCACAGATACGCAGTATTTT.

The chain joins TRBV7-2 to TRBJ2-5, with D hard to call. V gave up 2 bases and J gave up 11 bases, with 18 bases separating them. From germline, CDR1 is SGHTA and CDR2 FQGNSA. The CDR3 is made up of 14 amino acids. Here the CDR3 reads CASSLFNNNNEQYF. Written as DNA, the CDR3 is TGTGCCAGCAGCTTATTCAACAATAACAATGAGCAGTACTTC. Full variable domain (rest looked up from reference TRBV7-2 and TRBJ2-5): GAGVSQSPSNKVTEKGKDVELRCDPISGHTALYWYRQSLGQGLEFLIYFQGNSAPDKSGLPSDRFSAERTGGSVSTLTIQRTQQEDSAVYLCASSLFNNNNEQYFGPGTRLLVL.

The J gene is TRBJ2-7, the V gene TRBV11-2; TRBD2 agrees at 11 bases. Unmatched junction bases numbered 30, after V lost 8 bases and J lost 3 bases. This CDR3 region has 22 residues. The germline V gene encodes CDR1 SGHAT and CDR2 FQNNGV. The CDR3 sequence: CASGLIDPRWTHPTSGGYEQYF. DNA of the CDR3: TGTGCCAGCGGCCTCATTGACCCACGTTGGACACATCCCACTAGCGGGGGCTACGAGCAGTACTTC.

This clonotype was picked up a small number of times. The chain has TRBV11-2 and TRBJ2-1; D ambiguous. Germline V gene data show CDR1 as SGHAT and CDR2 as FQNNGV. There are 13 residues in the CDR3. Between the trimmed V and J ends, which lost 5 bases and 3 bases, there was a span of 8 bases. Written as DNA, the CDR3 is TGTGCCAGCAGCATCCCGGACTACAATGAGCAGTTCTTC. This codes for CASSIPDYNEQFF.

In this sample, this clonotype turned up many times. One junction end disagrees with the germline gene, perhaps due to a read error. The V gene is TRBV7-2, the J gene TRBJ2-7; the match to TRBD1 covers 8 bases. The CDR3 sequence is 14 residues long. Germline V gene data show CDR1 as SGHTA and CDR2 as FQGNSA. The CDR3 DNA is TGCGCCAGCAGCTTGGGACAGGCCGCCTACGAGCAGTACTTC. Its protein is CASSLGQAAYEQYF. The full variable domain, in which reference TRBV7-2 and TRBJ2-7 provide the parts outside the CDR3, is GAGVSQSPSNKVTEKGKDVELRCDPISGHTALYWYRQSLGQGLEFLIYFQGNSAPDKSGLPSDRFSAERTGGSVSTLTIQRTQQEDSAVYLCASSLGQAAYEQYFGPGTRLTVT.

V usage is TRBV4-1 and J usage is TRBJ1-5, with TRBD1 matching over 7 bases. The CDR3 runs 14 residues. The V gene end was trimmed by 4 bases and the J gene end by 7 bases; junction bases not matched to a gene: 7. Germline V gives CDR1 MGHRA, CDR2 YSYEKL. CDR3 region: CASSPQGVGQPQHF. The CDR3 DNA sequence: TGCGCCAGCAGCCCCCAGGGGGTAGGACAGCCCCAGCATTTT.

This chain joins TRBV24-1 and TRBJ1-2; 9 nucleotides line up with TRBD1. This CDR3 is 14 amino acids long. Germline CDR1 and CDR2: KGHDR and SFDVKD. V was clipped by 6 bases and J by 2 bases; unmatched bases: 3. This CDR3 reads CATSTGTGNYGYTF. CDR3 bases: TGTGCCACCAGTACCGGGACAGGGAACTATGGCTACACCTTC.